This TCR beta chain is drawn from a study of cytomegalovirus exposure and HLA in healthy donors. Whole-study results and caveats: A later analysis reported that several of the most significant clusters appeared to be linked to common viral pathogens, among them Epstein-Barr virus. Per a prior analysis, the majority of TCR beta V segments were productive roughly 87% or roughly 30% of the time. Researchers counted around 180 TCR beta chains as cytomegalovirus-associated. V- and J-gene trimming in TCR beta was tied to a missense DCLRE1C variant by an analysis performed later.

The PCR was carried out with 60 Vbeta primers and 13 Jbeta primers. The assay was immunoSEQ multiplex PCR, and TCRdb's table has in-frame clones only and misses some. The sample includes some 120,000 clones, 60% to 85% seen only once; the top ten take less than 2.5%. The ends lost 1 base at V and 4 bases at J; junction bases unmatched: 3. The V gene's germline CDR1 is LGHNA and CDR2 YSLEER. CDR3 length equals 16 residues. Note on this clone: The antigen remains undetermined.

This receptor was taken from a man in his fifties in good health and CMV-seronegative. The V call is TRBV4-3, the J call TRBJ2-2; 10 positions agree with TRBD2. Specimen: PBMCs. The CDR3 spells CASSQVVAGGTGELFF. In DNA form, the CDR3 reads TGCGCCAGCAGCCAAGTGGTAGCGGGGGGCACCGGGGAGCTGTTTTTT.